This T cell receptor (beta chain) was found in a study of breast tumors, draining lymph nodes, adjacent tissues. Concerning this clonotype itself: The antigen is unknown. Since a much larger clone is just one base distant, this may be a read error.

TCRdb processed the multiplex PCR reads anew with MiXCR; each CDR3 protein has one entry. The sample has fewer than 200,000 distinct CDR3 sequences; 25% to 40% are singletons. This CDR3 contains 14 residues. Looked up from germline, CDR1 is DFQATT and CDR2 is SNEGSKA (reference sequence). Axillary draining lymph nodes of breast cancer patients supplied the node samples. Whole-study findings and limits: Findings are consistent with lymph node origin and intratumoral expansion of most tumor T cells. Luminal-like breast cancer showed significantly greater tumor-nontumor repertoire similarity than basal-like breast cancer did.

The chain links TRBV20-1 to TRBJ2-4; D not certain. The material sequenced was axillary lymph node tissue. This receptor was identified in a female donor with breast cancer. Some clones in this sample may be carry-over from other donors' samples. The CDR3 region has the DNA TGCAGTGCTCCCTCAGGACCTTTTAAAACCATTCAGTACTTC. Protein: CSAPSGPFKTIQYF.